A selection of T cell receptor beta chains follows, all from one sample in a study of blood T cell repertoires in COVID-19. Assay: immunoSEQ multiplex PCR; the TCRdb copy retains only in-frame clones and omits some. Counted here are about 420,000 clones, roughly 89% occurring once; the ten biggest clones make up less than 0.95%. Sequenced material: peripheral blood. These receptors were taken from a man younger than 35 with COVID-19, enrolled during active disease. The CDR3 runs from the conserved cysteine through the conserved F or W.

TRBJ2-7	TRBV6-5	CASRKMTGEYYEQYF
TRBJ1-1	TRBV15	CATSNGNTEAFF
TRBJ1-1	TRBV7-6	CASSLVGTGVAEAFF
TRBJ1-3	TRBV7-2	CASSRRSGSGNTIYF
TRBJ2-7	TRBV11-1	CASSTSPGTGERQYF
TRBJ2-2	TRBV19	CASQQGMNTGELFF
TRBJ2-5	TRBV7-9	CASSPQTVYQETQYF
TRBJ1-6	TRBV14	CASSRLQAGSGALHF
TRBJ2-1	TRBV19	CASSPEVGWYNEQFF
TRBJ1-3	TRBV29-1	CSVEARNTIYF
TRBJ1-2	TRBV24-1	CATSGLDRNYGYTF
TRBJ2-1	TRBV9	CASSYGTSGTYNEQFF
TRBJ1-6	TRBV11-3	CASRPGTGSPLHF
TRBJ1-2	TRBV19	CASSIDPDRAGYTF
TRBJ2-7	TRBV5-3	CARSLGRQVRNFYEQYF
TRBJ2-7	TRBV9	CASSVVGTGVEEQYF
TRBJ2-5	TRBV5-6	CASSLDGLGGGPQETQYF
TRBJ1-1	TRBV5-1	CASSWTGGNTEAFF
TRBJ1-4	TRBV7-8	CASRRTGVLGEKLFF
TRBJ1-2	TRBV2	CASRSGDGYTF
TRBJ2-3	TRBV5-1	CASSLEGRASGKATDTQYF
TRBJ2-3	TRBV19	CASSYGTASADTQYF
TRBJ2-3	TRBV6-5	CASGSWGDTQYF
TRBJ2-1	TRBV4-1	CASSQGTSGVLSYNEQFF
TRBJ2-7	TRBV19	CASSKAGTGTYEQYF
TRBJ2-2	TRBV5-1	CASEQGDHTGELFF
TRBJ2-2	TRBV12-3/TRBV12-4	CASRGTRTGELFF
TRBJ1-5	TRBV4-1	CASSQEATGSQPQHF
TRBJ1-1	TRBV6-5	CASSPRTGSTEAFF
TRBJ1-4	TRBV25-1	CASSEKASRPTNEKLFF
TRBJ2-3	TRBV4-2	CASSQVAGGTDTQYF
TRBJ2-1	TRBV7-9	CASSFLAGDNEQFF
TRBJ1-5	TRBV2	CASSRDTQPQHF
TRBJ1-5	TRBV19	CASSKGTGFVGNQPQHF
TRBJ1-2	TRBV7-9	CASSSQQGRYGYTF
TRBJ2-3	TRBV29-1	CSVVISGNTDTQYF
TRBJ2-7	TRBV4-2	CASSQDGQGFYEQYF
TRBJ2-7	TRBV10-3	CAISEHGYEQYF
TRBJ2-1	TRBV19	CASSIGVGGGEQFF
TRBJ2-7	TRBV2	CASSLSTSSYEQYF
TRBJ2-3	TRBV9	CASSVGISGSTDTQYF
TRBJ2-1	TRBV5-1	CASSSSGGNEQFF
TRBJ1-3	TRBV5-1	CASSLDGASGNTIYF
TRBJ1-5	TRBV27	CASRPQGAGQPQHF
TRBJ2-1	TRBV20-1	CSAEQYNEQFF
TRBJ1-6	TRBV11-3	CASTVGRGSNSPLHF
TRBJ2-5	TRBV6-1	CASSDPRTGSWETQYF
TRBJ2-7	TRBV30	CAWSLWGRGGVSYEQYF
TRBJ2-7	TRBV4-1	CASSQVPLGGGSSYEQYF
TRBJ1-1	TRBV10-1	CASSVQANTEAFF
TRBJ2-7	TRBV11-2	CASSLGVELEQYF
TRBJ2-7	TRBV7-2	CASSLEASGRSEQYF
TRBJ2-5	TRBV6-5	CASSRDTTQETQYF
TRBJ2-7	TRBV11-3	CASSHDGSVEQYF
TRBJ1-1	TRBV12-3/TRBV12-4	CASRTMNTEAFF
TRBJ2-2	TRBV7-9	CASRGLAENTGELFF
TRBJ2-1	TRBV13	CASSRSSSGTGRNEQFF